Detailed here is one T cell receptor (beta chain). A much larger clone differs by one base, so this may be a read error. CDR3 size: 12 residues. Per the germline V gene, CDR1 is LGHNT and CDR2 is FRNRAP. V gave up 7 bases and J gave up 4 bases, with 11 bases separating them. The source of the sample is a study of tumor-infiltrating lymphocytes in primary liver carcinoma. About the research overall: The patient group consisted of men and women aged 30 to 69 years. Every sample contained roughly 3.65 to 7.13 million productive TCRbeta reads, and these numbers were similar from one tissue type to another.

The researchers obtained blood RNA from unsorted whole blood and also extracted germline DNA. The study enrolled treatment-naive patients with chronic HBV infection. Surgery was preceded by the collection of 3.5 to 4.5 milliliters of peripheral blood. Production of TCR beta cDNA used roughly 480 ng total RNA together with a constant-region primer. Researchers made the TCR beta libraries by running three nested multiplex PCR rounds with slightly modified ARM-PCR. Rounds one and two of PCR, each of around 9 cycles, were primed with TRBV1-TRBV30 forward primers and a C-beta reverse primer. TCRdb re-analysed the multiplex PCR reads in MiXCR, keeping a single row per CDR3 protein. The table records 250,000 to 400,000 distinct CDR3 sequences, 50% to 70% of them present only once.

The sequenced sample was peripheral blood. The chain uses TRBV12-5 and TRBJ2-7; no clear D gene. The source of this sequence is a man aged 40-55 years with primary liver carcinoma and hepatitis B virus infection. CDR3 residues: CASALDDYEQYF. The DNA for the CDR3 is TGTGCTAGTGCCCTAGACGATTACGAGCAGTACTTC.